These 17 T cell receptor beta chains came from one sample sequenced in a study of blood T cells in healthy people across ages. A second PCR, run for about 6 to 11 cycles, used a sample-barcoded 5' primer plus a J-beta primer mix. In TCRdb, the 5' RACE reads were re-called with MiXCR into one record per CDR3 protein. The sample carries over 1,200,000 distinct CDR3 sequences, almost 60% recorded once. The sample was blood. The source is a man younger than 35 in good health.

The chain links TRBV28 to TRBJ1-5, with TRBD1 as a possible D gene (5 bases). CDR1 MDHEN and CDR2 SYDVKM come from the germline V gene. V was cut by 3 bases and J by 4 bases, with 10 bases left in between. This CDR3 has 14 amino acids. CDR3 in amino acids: CASSFASGNQPQHF. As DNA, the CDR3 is TGTGCCAGCAGTTTTGCGTCAGGGAATCAGCCCCAGCATTTT.

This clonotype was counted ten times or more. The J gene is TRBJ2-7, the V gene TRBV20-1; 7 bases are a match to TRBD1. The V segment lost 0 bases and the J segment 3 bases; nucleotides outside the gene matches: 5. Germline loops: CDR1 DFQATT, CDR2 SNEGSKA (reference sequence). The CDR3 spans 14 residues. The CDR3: CSARDGQVDYEQYF. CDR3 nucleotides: TGCAGTGCTAGAGACGGACAGGTAGACTACGAGCAGTACTTC.

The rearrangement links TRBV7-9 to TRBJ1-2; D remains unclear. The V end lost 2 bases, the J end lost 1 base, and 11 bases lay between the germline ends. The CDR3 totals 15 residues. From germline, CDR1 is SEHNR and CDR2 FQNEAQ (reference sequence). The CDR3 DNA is TGTGCCAGCAGCTTATTGCCCAGTTTTAACTATGGCTACACCTTC. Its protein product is CASSLLPSFNYGYTF. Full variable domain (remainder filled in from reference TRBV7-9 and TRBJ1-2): DTGVSQNPRHKITKRGQNVTFRCDPISEHNRLYWYRQTLGQGPEFLTYFQNEAQLEKSRLLSDRFSAERPKGSFSTLEIQRTEQGDSAMYLCASSLLPSFNYGYTFGSGTRLTVV.

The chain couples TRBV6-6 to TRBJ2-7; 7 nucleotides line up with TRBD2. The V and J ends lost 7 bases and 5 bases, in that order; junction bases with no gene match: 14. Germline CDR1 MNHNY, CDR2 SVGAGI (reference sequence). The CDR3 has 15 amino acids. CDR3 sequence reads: CASKKTSPPRDEQYF. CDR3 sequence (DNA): TGTGCCAGCAAAAAGACTAGCCCCCCGAGGGACGAGCAGTACTTC.

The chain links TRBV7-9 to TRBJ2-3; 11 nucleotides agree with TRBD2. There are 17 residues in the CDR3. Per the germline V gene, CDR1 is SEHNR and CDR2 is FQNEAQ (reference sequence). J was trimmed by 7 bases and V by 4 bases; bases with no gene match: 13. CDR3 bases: TGTGCCAGCAGCTCCGGGACTAGCGGAGACCTCGGCCATACGCAGTATTTT. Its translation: CASSSGTSGDLGHTQYF. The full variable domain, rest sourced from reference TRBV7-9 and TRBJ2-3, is DTGVSQNPRHKITKRGQNVTFRCDPISEHNRLYWYRQTLGQGPEFLTYFQNEAQLEKSRLLSDRFSAERPKGSFSTLEIQRTEQGDSAMYLCASSSGTSGDLGHTQYFGPGTRLTVL.

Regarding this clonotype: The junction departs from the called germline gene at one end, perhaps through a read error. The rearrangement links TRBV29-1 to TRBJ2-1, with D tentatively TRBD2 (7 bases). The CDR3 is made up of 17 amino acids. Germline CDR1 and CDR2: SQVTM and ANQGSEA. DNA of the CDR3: TGCAGCGTTGAGGGGGCGGGGGACACTTACTCCTACAATGAGCGGTTCTTC. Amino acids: CSVEGAGDTYSYNERFF.

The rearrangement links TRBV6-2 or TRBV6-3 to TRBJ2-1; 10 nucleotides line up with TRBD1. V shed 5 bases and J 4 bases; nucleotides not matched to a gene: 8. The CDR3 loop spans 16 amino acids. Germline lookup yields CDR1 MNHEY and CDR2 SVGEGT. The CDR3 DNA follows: TGTGCCAGCAGTCCGACCCTGGGACAGGGGTACAATGAGCAGTTCTTC. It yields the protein CASSPTLGQGYNEQFF.

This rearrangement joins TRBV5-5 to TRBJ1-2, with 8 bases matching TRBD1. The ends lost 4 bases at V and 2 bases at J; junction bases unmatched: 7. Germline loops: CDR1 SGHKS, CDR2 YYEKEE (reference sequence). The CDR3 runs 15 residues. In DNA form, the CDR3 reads TGTGCCAGCAGCAAAACGGACAGGGTAAACTATGGCTACACCTTC. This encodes CASSKTDRVNYGYTF.

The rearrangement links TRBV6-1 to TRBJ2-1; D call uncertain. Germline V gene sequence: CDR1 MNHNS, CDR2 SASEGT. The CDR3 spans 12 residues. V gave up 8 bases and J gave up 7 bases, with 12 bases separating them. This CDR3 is CASLEYQNEQFF. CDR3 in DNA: TGTGCCAGCCTCGAATATCAAAATGAGCAGTTCTTC.

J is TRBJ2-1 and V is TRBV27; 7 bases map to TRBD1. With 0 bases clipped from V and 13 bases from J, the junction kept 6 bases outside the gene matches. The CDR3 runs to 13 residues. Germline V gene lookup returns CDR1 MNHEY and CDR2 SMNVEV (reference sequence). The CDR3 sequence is CASSLSRRDSQFF. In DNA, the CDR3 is TGTGCCAGCAGTTTATCGCGCCGGGACAGCCAGTTCTTC.

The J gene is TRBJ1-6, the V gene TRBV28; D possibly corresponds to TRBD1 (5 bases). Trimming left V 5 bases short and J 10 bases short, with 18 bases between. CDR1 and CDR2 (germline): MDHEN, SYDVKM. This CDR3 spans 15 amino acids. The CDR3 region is CASSTPQVALSPLHF. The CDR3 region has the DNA TGTGCCAGCAGTACGCCACAGGTCGCCCTATCACCCCTCCACTTT.

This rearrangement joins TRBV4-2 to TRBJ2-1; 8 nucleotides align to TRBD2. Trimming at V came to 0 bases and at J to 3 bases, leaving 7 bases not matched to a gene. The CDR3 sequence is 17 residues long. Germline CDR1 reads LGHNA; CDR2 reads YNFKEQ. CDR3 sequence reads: CASSQDPGGNYYNEQFF. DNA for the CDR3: TGTGCCAGCAGCCAAGATCCGGGGGGGAATTACTACAATGAGCAGTTCTTC.

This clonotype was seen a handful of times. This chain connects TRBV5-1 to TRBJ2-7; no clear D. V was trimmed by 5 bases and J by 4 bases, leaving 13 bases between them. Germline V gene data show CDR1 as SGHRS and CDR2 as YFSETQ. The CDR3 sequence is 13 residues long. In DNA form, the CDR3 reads TGCGCCAGCAGTTTTACTTACGGTTACGAGCAGTACTTC. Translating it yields CASSFTYGYEQYF.

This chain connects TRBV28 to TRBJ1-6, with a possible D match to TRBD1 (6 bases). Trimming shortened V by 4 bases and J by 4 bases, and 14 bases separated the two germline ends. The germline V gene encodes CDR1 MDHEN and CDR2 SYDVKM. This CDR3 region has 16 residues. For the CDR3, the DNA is TGTGCCAGCAGTTCCCCTCAGGACAGTTATAATTCACCCCTCCACTTT. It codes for CASSSPQDSYNSPLHF.

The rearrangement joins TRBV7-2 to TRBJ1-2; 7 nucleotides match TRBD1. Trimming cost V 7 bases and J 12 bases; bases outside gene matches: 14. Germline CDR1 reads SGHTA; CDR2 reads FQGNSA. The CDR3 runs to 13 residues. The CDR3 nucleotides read TGTGCCAGCACCCCACGGGGAGGGGGCGGCCACACCTTC. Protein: CASTPRGGGGHTF.

This CDR3 reads CSAPGAGEVRSPLHF. CDR3 DNA: TGCAGTGCTCCCGGGGCAGGGGAGGTTAGATCACCCCTCCACTTT. The chain joins TRBV20-1 to TRBJ1-6; TRBD1 is a possible D gene (6 bases). Germline assignment: CDR1 DFQATT and CDR2 SNEGSKA (reference sequence). The ends were cut back, 5 bases at V and 10 bases at J, with 21 bases in the middle. This CDR3 has 15 residues.

The DNA of the CDR3 is TGTGCCAGCAGCCGTGTCCAAGGGCACCTGGGCGGGGAGCTGTTTTTT. Translated: CASSRVQGHLGGELFF. The J gene is TRBJ2-2, the V gene TRBV7-2, with unresolved D. V was cut by 5 bases and J by 7 bases, with 20 bases left in between. The germline V gene encodes CDR1 SGHTA and CDR2 FQGNSA. The CDR3 has 16 amino acids.